In its sample, the clone carrying this TCR beta chain was seen many times. These data are taken from a study of regulatory T cells in long-lasting Graves disease. Documented time point: newly diagnosed GD, antithyroid drugs for less than 3 months. Construction of the TCR library relied on RNA isolated from PBMCs. Trimming took 7 bases from V and 1 from J, leaving 11 bases between them. Per germline, CDR1 MNHNS and CDR2 SASEGT. The CDR3 consists of 13 residues. The authors built TCR beta libraries using iRepertoire HTBI primers and Arm-PCR of CDR3 regions. One entry per CDR3 protein, called by TCRdb with MiXCR from the multiplex PCR reads. The sample holds about 500,000 distinct CDR3 sequences, around 12% seen once. The same sample was also studied in work on T cells in Graves' hyperthyroidism and ophthalmopathy.

This receptor was obtained from a woman aged 30 to 39 with Graves disease. The source material was peripheral blood mononuclear cells (PBMCs), sampled at new diagnosis, from a patient treated with antithyroid drugs. The rearrangement joins TRBV6-1 to TRBJ2-7; D tentatively reads TRBD1 or TRBD2 (6 bases each). The CDR3 protein is CASNRGLSYEQYF. DNA of the CDR3: TGTGCCAGCAATCGGGGGCTGTCCTACGAGCAGTACTTC.